This T cell receptor (beta chain) was retrieved from a study of graft-versus-host responses after intestinal transplantation. Turning to the study itself: Tacrolimus plus steroids were given to all recipients for approximately three years, preceded by anti-thymocyte globulin induction.

Plates contained about 200,000 CFSE-labeled responder cells and about 200,000 irradiated, violet-dye-labeled stimulator cells. Proliferating responders of the CD3+CD4+ and CD3+CD8+ phenotypes with low CFSE were sorted after the reaction. V dropped 2 bases and J dropped 0 bases, with 6 bases sitting between them. This CDR3 is 14 amino acids long. Germline loops: CDR1 MNHEY, CDR2 SMNVEV (reference sequence). General study points: Graft-versus-host to host-versus-graft clonal ratios in allografts were high in patients with graft-donor T cell macrochimerism.

The protocol was immunoSEQ multiplex PCR, while the TCRdb copy is restricted to in-frame clones and leaves out a portion. This sample has 10,000 or so clones, with roughly 27% found just once. This TCR was sampled from a human patient who received an intestinal transplant. This specimen consisted of alloreactive CD4+ T cells from a mixed lymphocyte reaction culture, obtained before intestinal transplant. Stated subset: CFSE-low proliferating T cells sorted from roughly six-day pre-transplant mixed lymphocyte reaction (GvH or HvG direction). This chain connects TRBV27 to TRBJ2-3; D unresolved. For the CDR3, the DNA is TGTGCCAGCAGTTTAGCTGCTAGCACAGATACGCAGTATTTT. Encoded protein: CASSLAASTDTQYF.